The following is a TCR beta chain sequence with its context. TCRdb reprocessed the 5' RACE reads and keeps a single row for each CDR3 protein, giving no DNA. With 200,000 to 300,000 distinct CDR3 sequences in the sample, the ten largest clones hold more than 3.5%. The record originates from a study of T cells expressing NK-cell markers. About the study: Seven HCMV-seropositive donors and one seronegative donor made up the eight sequenced donors.

Looked up from germline, CDR1 is MDHEN and CDR2 is SYDVKM. The CDR3 contains 19 residues. Sequencing used blood T cells: a sorted CD56 or NKG2C T cell subset, CD4+ or CD8+ T cells, or bulk PBMC T cells (not recorded which). The chain joins TRBV28 to TRBJ2-1; TCRdb's D call of TRBD2 is untestable without DNA. The clonotype was recovered from a woman between 18 and 75 years old in good health. The CDR3 here is CASSLTSAFTGGVYNEQFF.